The next 8 T cell receptor beta chains were all read from a single sample in a study of beta chain features in type 1 diabetes. Whole-study findings and limits: A moderate, significant TCRB CDR3 shortening appeared in type 1 diabetes across four CD4+ subsets.

These receptors have no identified antigens. What was sequenced were expressed TCRB transcripts, since all of the isolated RNA had been reverse transcribed. The assay was immunoSEQ multiplex PCR, and TCRdb's table has in-frame clones only and misses some. Of about 660,000 clones listed, over 13% are singletons. Input material: naive CD4+ T cells from blood. All receptors derive from a man between 18 and 29 years old with type 1 diabetes.

V is TRBV28 and J is TRBJ1-1; D is ambiguous. Trimming removed 4 bases at V and 8 bases at J, with 11 bases between. Germline V gene sequence: CDR1 MDHEN, CDR2 SYDVKM. CDR3 length: 12 amino acids. The CDR3 spells CASSSPGREAFF. For the CDR3, the DNA is TGTGCCAGCAGTTCGCCCGGCCGAGAAGCTTTCTTT.

The rearrangement links TRBV5-1 to TRBJ2-1; D gene uncertain. The CDR3 sequence is 15 residues long. V lost 0 bases and J lost 6, with 13 bases in between. Germline CDR1 is SGHRS and CDR2 is YFSETQ. The chain's CDR3 is CASSLGLVGGNEQFF. The CDR3 nucleotides read TGCGCCAGCAGCTTGGGACTGGTCGGCGGCAATGAGCAGTTCTTC.

This clone was detected only a few times. The rearrangement joins TRBV28 to TRBJ1-1; TRBD1 matches at 7 bases. There are 14 residues in the CDR3. The V and J ends lost 5 bases and 1 base, in that order; junction bases with no gene match: 4. Germline CDR1 is MDHEN and CDR2 is SYDVKM. The DNA for the CDR3 is TGTGCCAGCAGTCCCCGGGACAGGAACACTGAAGCTTTCTTT. This encodes CASSPRDRNTEAFF.

This clone has more than one count but fewer than ten. V usage is TRBV19 and J usage is TRBJ2-3, with D possibly TRBD1 on 6 matching bases. Germline V gene data show CDR1 as LNHDA and CDR2 as SQIVND (reference sequence). The germline V and J ends were trimmed by 8 bases and 0 bases, with 15 bases remaining between them. The CDR3 has 15 amino acids. For the CDR3, the DNA is TGTGCCAGTGGGATCCAGGGACATAGCACAGATACGCAGTATTTT. Its protein product is CASGIQGHSTDTQYF. Variable domain in full (rest from reference TRBV19 and TRBJ2-3): DGGITQSPKYLFRKEGQNVTLSCEQNLNHDAMYWYRQDPGQGLRLIYYSQIVNDFQKGDIAEGYSVSREKKESFPLTVTSAQKNPTAFYLCASGIQGHSTDTQYFGPGTRLTVL.

This clone was seen a handful of times. This chain links TRBV2 with TRBJ1-2; 7 nucleotides agree with TRBD1. Trimming took 7 bases from V and 2 from J; bases not matched to a gene: 4. Germline values: CDR1 SNHLY, CDR2 FYNNEI. This CDR3 is built from 13 residues. The CDR3 is CASTMTGNYGYTF. The CDR3 DNA is TGTGCCAGCACCATGACAGGGAACTATGGCTACACCTTC.

Turning to this clone: The same CDR3 also results from other DNA sequences found in this sample. This chain connects TRBV9 to TRBJ2-1, with D maybe TRBD2 (6 bases). CDR3 length: 15 amino acids. In germline, CDR1 is SGDLS, CDR2 YYNGEE. V lost 0 bases to trimming and J lost 1 base, with 8 bases between them. CDR3 loop: CASSVDSGSYNEQFF. The DNA for the CDR3 is TGTGCCAGCAGCGTAGACAGCGGGTCCTACAATGAGCAGTTCTTC.

The sample holds a few counts of this clone. V is TRBV10-3 and J is TRBJ2-4, with D perhaps matching TRBD1 (5 bases). V was pared by 3 bases and J by 6 bases, with 9 bases between. In germline, CDR1 is ENHRY, CDR2 SYGVKD. The CDR3 has 13 amino acids. CDR3 nucleotides: TGTGCCATCAGTGACAGGCAGGGAAACATTCAGTACTTC. Translated, it gives CAISDRQGNIQYF.

This clone was detected a few times. The chain has TRBV19 and TRBJ2-3, with D perhaps being TRBD1 or TRBD2 (5 bases each). Germline CDR1 and CDR2: LNHDA and SQIVND (reference sequence). The CDR3 is made up of 16 amino acids. V gave up 7 bases and J gave up 4 bases, with 21 bases separating them. CDR3: CASTSRGGRRPDTQYF. The CDR3, as DNA: TGTGCCAGTACTTCTCGTGGGGGTCGCCGGCCAGATACGCAGTATTTT.